These T cell receptor beta chains were read from a single sample in a study of response to subunit inactivated influenza vaccine. Using its own MiXCR run on the RT-PCR reads, TCRdb lists one record per CDR3 protein. The sample lists about 650,000 distinct CDR3 sequences; 12% to 15% were seen once. This material consisted of PBMCs from blood, taken 14 days before vaccination. These receptors were collected from a man aged 45-65 years who received an inactivated influenza vaccine. CDR3s include the opening cysteine and the closing phenylalanine or tryptophan. Each record gives: J gene, clone size, D gene, V gene, CDR3 protein, CDR3 DNA. A D gene is named only where the DNA matches it firmly. Rows may omit the clone size; those that give it use once, few, many or a size class.

J: TRBJ2-7; size: few; D: TRBD1; V: TRBV7-8; CDR3: CASSDQNRGRYEQYF; DNA: TGTGCCAGCAGCGACCAGAACAGGGGGCGCTACGAGCAGTACTTC
J: TRBJ2-3; size: -; D: -; V: TRBV20-1; CDR3: CSGKGVGTDTQYF; DNA: TGCAGTGGTAAAGGGGTGGGCACAGATACGCAGTATTTT
J: TRBJ2-7; size: -; D: TRBD2; V: TRBV30; CDR3: CAWRAGTYEQYF; DNA: TGTGCCTGGAGAGCGGGGACCTACGAGCAGTACTTC
J: TRBJ1-1; size: few; D: -; V: TRBV7-9; CDR3: CASSLGQLGAEAFF; DNA: TGTGCCAGCAGCTTAGGGCAGCTTGGGGCTGAAGCTTTCTTT
J: TRBJ2-3; size: -; D: TRBD2; V: TRBV6-5; CDR3: CASSYGTRHTDTQYF; DNA: TGTGCCAGCAGTTACGGGACTAGACACACAGATACGCAGTATTTT
J: TRBJ2-7; size: -; D: -; V: TRBV7-2; CDR3: CASSPKLGPFEQYF; DNA: TGTGCCAGCAGCCCAAAGCTGGGCCCTTTCGAGCAGTACTTC
J: TRBJ2-2; size: few; D: -; V: TRBV6-5; CDR3: CASSYLAGSNTGELFF; DNA: TGTGCCAGCAGTTACCTGGCAGGCTCGAACACCGGGGAGCTGTTTTTT
J: TRBJ1-6; size: -; D: -; V: TRBV6-6; CDR3: CASSYEGSPLHF; DNA: TGTGCCAGCAGTTACGAGGGTTCACCCCTCCACTTT
J: TRBJ2-1; size: few; D: -; V: TRBV6-2/TRBV6-3; CDR3: CASSYSTGSYNEQFF; DNA: TGTGCCAGCAGTTACTCGACGGGTTCCTACAATGAGCAGTTCTTC
J: TRBJ2-7; size: -; D: TRBD1; V: TRBV20-1; CDR3: CSASLGTGRYEQYF; DNA: TGCAGTGCTAGTCTCGGGACAGGCCGTTACGAGCAGTACTTC
J: TRBJ2-2; size: -; D: -; V: TRBV19; CDR3: CASSPSAANTGELFF; DNA: TGTGCCAGTAGTCCCTCGGCGGCGAACACCGGGGAGCTGTTTTTT
J: TRBJ1-5; size: many; D: -; V: TRBV5-6; CDR3: CASSSGRYQPQHF; DNA: TGTGCCAGCAGCTCTGGGAGATATCAGCCCCAGCATTTT
J: TRBJ2-5; size: -; D: TRBD2; V: TRBV20-1; CDR3: CSAPTLLAGVGETQYF; DNA: TGCAGTGCTCCTACCCTCCTAGCGGGGGTGGGGGAGACCCAGTACTTC
J: TRBJ2-7; size: -; D: TRBD1; V: TRBV29-1; CDR3: CSVQVGTGYLYEQYF; DNA: TGCAGCGTTCAAGTCGGGACAGGTTACCTTTACGAGCAGTACTTC
J: TRBJ2-3; size: few; D: TRBD2; V: TRBV5-1; CDR3: CASSSPSSGGRHSTDTQYF; DNA: TGCGCCAGCAGCTCCCCCTCTAGCGGGGGGCGCCATAGCACAGATACGCAGTATTTT
J: TRBJ2-7; size: few; D: -; V: TRBV3-1; CDR3: CASSPQRSSYEQYF; DNA: TGTGCCAGCAGCCCCCAGCGGAGCTCCTACGAGCAGTACTTC
J: TRBJ2-3; size: many; D: -; V: TRBV10-3; CDR3: CAISESELGTTDTQYF; DNA: TGTGCCATCAGTGAGTCGGAACTAGGGACAACAGATACGCAGTATTTT
J: TRBJ1-1; size: few; D: -; V: TRBV5-6; CDR3: CASSLFRKGAFF; DNA: TGTGCCAGCAGCCTCTTTCGCAAGGGGGCTTTCTTT
J: TRBJ2-3; size: -; D: TRBD1; V: TRBV2; CDR3: CASSADRGLNTDTQYF; DNA: TGTGCCAGCAGTGCGGACAGGGGGTTGAACACAGATACGCAGTATTTT
J: TRBJ2-1; size: -; D: TRBD2; V: TRBV7-2; CDR3: CASSLSASGRDNNEQFF; DNA: TGTGCCAGCAGCCTCTCCGCGAGCGGGAGGGACAACAATGAGCAGTTCTTC
J: TRBJ2-7; size: -; D: TRBD1; V: TRBV7-2; CDR3: CASRRAKDRAKQYF; DNA: TGTGCCAGCAGGCGAGCCAAAGACAGGGCGAAGCAGTACTTC
J: TRBJ2-4; size: -; D: TRBD2; V: TRBV3-1; CDR3: CASSRLAEGNIQYF; DNA: TGTGCCAGCAGCCGCCTAGCGGAGGGGAACATTCAGTACTTC
J: TRBJ1-6; size: few; D: -; V: TRBV14; CDR3: CASSQNQAGSPLHF; DNA: TGTGCCAGCAGCCAAAATCAGGCGGGTTCACCCCTCCACTTT
J: TRBJ2-3; size: -; D: -; V: TRBV29-1; CDR3: CSVGRPSTDTQYF; DNA: TGCAGCGTTGGACGGCCCAGCACAGATACGCAGTATTTT
J: TRBJ2-5; size: many; D: TRBD1; V: TRBV12-3/TRBV12-4; CDR3: CASRSDREETQYF; DNA: TGTGCCAGCAGATCCGACAGGGAAGAGACCCAGTACTTC
J: TRBJ2-7; size: few; D: TRBD2; V: TRBV4-2; CDR3: CASSQDPAGGEGNEQYF; DNA: TGTGCCAGCAGCCAAGATCCAGCGGGAGGGGAGGGTAACGAGCAGTACTTC
J: TRBJ1-1; size: -; D: -; V: TRBV14; CDR3: CASSFWPGTPLSNTEAFF; DNA: TGTGCCAGCAGCTTCTGGCCGGGGACTCCCTTGAGTAACACTGAAGCTTTCTTT
J: TRBJ2-7; size: many; D: TRBD1; V: TRBV20-1; CDR3: CSARERQGSDSEQYF; DNA: TGCAGTGCTAGAGAACGACAGGGGTCTGACTCCGAGCAGTACTTC
J: TRBJ2-2; size: -; D: TRBD2; V: TRBV7-2; CDR3: CASSSGLAGGRTGELFF; DNA: TGTGCCAGCAGCTCGGGACTAGCGGGGGGGCGTACCGGGGAGCTGTTTTTT
J: TRBJ1-1; size: few; D: TRBD1; V: TRBV10-3; CDR3: CAISRDFIGQGRTEAFF; DNA: TGTGCCATCAGTAGGGACTTCATCGGACAGGGAAGGACTGAAGCTTTCTTT